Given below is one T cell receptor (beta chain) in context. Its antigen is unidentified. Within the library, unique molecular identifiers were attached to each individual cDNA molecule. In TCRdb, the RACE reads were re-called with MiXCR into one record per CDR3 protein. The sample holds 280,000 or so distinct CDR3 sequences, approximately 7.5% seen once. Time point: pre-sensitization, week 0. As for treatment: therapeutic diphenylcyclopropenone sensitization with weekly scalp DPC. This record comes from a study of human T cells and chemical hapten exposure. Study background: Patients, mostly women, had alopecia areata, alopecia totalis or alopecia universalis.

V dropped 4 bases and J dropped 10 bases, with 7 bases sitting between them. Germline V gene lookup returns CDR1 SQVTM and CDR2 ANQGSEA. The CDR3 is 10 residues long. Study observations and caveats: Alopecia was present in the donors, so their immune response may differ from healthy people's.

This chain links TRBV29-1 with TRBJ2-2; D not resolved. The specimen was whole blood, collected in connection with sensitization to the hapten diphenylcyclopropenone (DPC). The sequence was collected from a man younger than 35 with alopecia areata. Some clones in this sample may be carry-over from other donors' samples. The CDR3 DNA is TGCAGCGTTGGTAGGGTGGAGCTGTTTTTT. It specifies CSVGRVELFF.